This T cell receptor beta chain comes out of a study of low-dose radiotherapy and immunotherapy resistance in tumors. Study overall: Patients were treated with intravenous nivolumab at 240 mg every two weeks and were also dosed with ipilimumab at 1 mg/kg every six weeks.

This clonotype was seen at least ten times. The CDR3 is 15 amino acids. Trimming took 5 bases from V and 3 from J, leaving 18 bases between them. The V gene's germline CDR1 is SGHRS and CDR2 YFSETQ. Time point reported: after trial treatment. The treatment was: LDRT plus nivolumab, ipilimumab, low-dose cyclophosphamide and aspirin (RACIN trial). TRAV- and TRBV-specific primers primed first-strand cDNA, covering alpha and beta chains. The PCR that amplified TCRs ran for around 21 cycles, relying on a constant-region primer and a V-primer adapter. TCRdb redid the calling of the reads with MiXCR, one entry per CDR3 protein. The sample yields about 91,000 distinct CDR3 sequences, approximately 22% seen once.

The clonotype was recovered from a female donor with ovarian cancer. The sequencing used PBMCs, collected after low-dose radiotherapy plus immunotherapy. This sequence joins TRBV5-1 and TRBJ2-7; D is tentatively TRBD1 or TRBD2 (6 bases each). In DNA, the CDR3 is TGCGCCAGCAGTCCTGAGGTAGGGGGAGGCTACGAGCAGTACTTC. It specifies CASSPEVGGGYEQYF.